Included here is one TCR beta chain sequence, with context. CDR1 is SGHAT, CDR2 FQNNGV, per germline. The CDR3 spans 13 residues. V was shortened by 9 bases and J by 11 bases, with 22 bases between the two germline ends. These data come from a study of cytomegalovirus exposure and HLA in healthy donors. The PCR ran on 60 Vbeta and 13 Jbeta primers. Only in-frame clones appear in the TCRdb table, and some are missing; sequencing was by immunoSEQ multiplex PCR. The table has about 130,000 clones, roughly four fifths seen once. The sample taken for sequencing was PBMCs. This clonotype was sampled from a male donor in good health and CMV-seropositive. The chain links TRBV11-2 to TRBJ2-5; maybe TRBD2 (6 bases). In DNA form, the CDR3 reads TGTGCCAGTCAGAGGGACTCCCTCAGGGAGCAGTACTTC. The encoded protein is CASQRDSLREQYF. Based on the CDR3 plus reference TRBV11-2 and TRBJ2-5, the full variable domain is EAGVAQSPRYKIIEKRQSVAFWCNPISGHATLYWYQQILGQGPKLLIQFQNNGVVDDSQLPKDRFSAERLKGVDSTLKIQPAKLEDSAVYLCASQRDSLREQYFGPGTRLLVL.